The rows below give T cell receptor beta chains drawn from one sample of a study of PD-1 blockade in classical Hodgkin lymphoma. Sequenced by immunoSEQ multiplex PCR; TCRdb stores in-frame clones only, minus some. This sample has 25,000 to 35,000 clones, with roughly 92% found just once. What was sequenced was peripheral blood mononuclear cells (PBMCs). Every receptor here comes from a human donor with classical Hodgkin lymphoma. CDR3s include the opening cysteine and the closing phenylalanine or tryptophan. The D gene is left open where the match is weak. The listing skips clone size in some rows; elsewhere it reads once, few, many or a size class.

J: TRBJ1-5; length: 14; D: -; size: once; V: TRBV5-5; DNA: TGTGCCAGCAGCCCGACTTCTCTCTATCAGCCCCAGCATTTT; CDR3: CASSPTSLYQPQHF
J: TRBJ2-7; length: 13; D: TRBD2; size: -; V: TRBV7-9; DNA: TGTGCCAGCAGCCGCGGGGGGTCCTACGAGCAGTACTTC; CDR3: CASSRGGSYEQYF
J: TRBJ2-7; length: 13; D: -; size: -; V: TRBV27; DNA: TGTGCCAGCAGTCCCGGAGGAGCCTACGAGCAGTACTTC; CDR3: CASSPGGAYEQYF
J: TRBJ2-2; length: 16; D: -; size: -; V: TRBV18; DNA: TGTGCCAGCTCACGGTTAGGGACAATGAACACCGGGGAGCTGTTTTTT; CDR3: CASSRLGTMNTGELFF
J: TRBJ2-2; length: 17; D: TRBD1; size: -; V: TRBV7-2; DNA: TGTGCCAGCAGCTTAGGGACAGGGGGATTGAGCACCGGGGAGCTGTTTTTT; CDR3: CASSLGTGGLSTGELFF
J: TRBJ1-1; length: 14; D: -; size: -; V: TRBV29-1; DNA: TGCAGCGTTGGAAACCAGGGGTGGAACACTGAAGCTTTCTTT; CDR3: CSVGNQGWNTEAFF
J: TRBJ2-5; length: 12; D: -; size: -; V: TRBV14; DNA: TGTGCCAGCAGCCAAGTTCCGGGGACCCAGTACTTC; CDR3: CASSQVPGTQYF
J: TRBJ1-1; length: 15; D: -; size: -; V: TRBV10-3; DNA: TGTGCCATCAGTGAGTCGAGGGGGTTGAACACTGAAGCTTTCTTT; CDR3: CAISESRGLNTEAFF
J: TRBJ1-6; length: 15; D: -; size: -; V: TRBV6-5; DNA: TGTGCCAGCAGTTACTCGATCACAGCTAATTCACCCCTCCACTTT; CDR3: CASSYSITANSPLHF
J: TRBJ2-3; length: 16; D: TRBD2; size: -; V: TRBV9; DNA: TGTGCCAGCAGCGTAAGCCCAGCGGGGGGAATAGATACGCAGTATTTT; CDR3: CASSVSPAGGIDTQYF
J: TRBJ2-3; length: 15; D: -; size: -; V: TRBV2; DNA: TGTGCCAGCACCCGCCGGGACCAAAGCACAGATACGCAGTATTTT; CDR3: CASTRRDQSTDTQYF
J: TRBJ2-3; length: 14; D: TRBD2; size: once; V: TRBV19; DNA: TGTGCCAGTACTGAGCGGGAGACCTCAGATACGCAGTATTTT; CDR3: CASTERETSDTQYF
J: TRBJ2-1; length: 15; D: -; size: -; V: TRBV11-2; DNA: TGTGCCAGCAGCTTAGTCGGGAGAGAGGGAGGAGAGCAGTTCTTC; CDR3: CASSLVGREGGEQFF
J: TRBJ2-5; length: 15; D: -; size: -; V: TRBV28; DNA: TGTGCCAGCAGCTACGGAAGGGCAGGCCAAGAGACCCAGTACTTC; CDR3: CASSYGRAGQETQYF
J: TRBJ2-7; length: 14; D: -; size: -; V: TRBV18; DNA: TGTGCCAGCTCACCGTCTCTGGACACGCGCGAGCAGTACTTC; CDR3: CASSPSLDTREQYF
J: TRBJ1-1; length: 14; D: -; size: -; V: TRBV14; DNA: TGTGCCAGCAGCCAAGATCATCGAAACACTGAAGCTTTCTTT; CDR3: CASSQDHRNTEAFF
J: TRBJ2-3; length: 15; D: -; size: -; V: TRBV29-1; DNA: TGCAGCGGGATCCCGGGCCCGGACAAAACAGATACGCAGTATTTT; CDR3: CSGIPGPDKTDTQYF
J: TRBJ2-1; length: 15; D: TRBD2; size: -; V: TRBV5-6; DNA: TGTGCCAGCAGCTTGGTAGCGGGAGAGACCAATGAGCAGTTCTTC; CDR3: CASSLVAGETNEQFF
J: TRBJ1-2; length: 14; D: -; size: -; V: TRBV4-1; DNA: TGCGCCAGCAGCCAAGAGAGGTGGTTCCGTGGCTACACCTTC; CDR3: CASSQERWFRGYTF
J: TRBJ2-1; length: 16; D: TRBD2; size: -; V: TRBV19; DNA: TGTGCCAGTAGCTATCGACTAGCGGAGTACCTCAATGAGCAGTTCTTC; CDR3: CASSYRLAEYLNEQFF
J: TRBJ1-1; length: 13; D: -; size: -; V: TRBV6-6; DNA: TGTGCCAGCAGTTATGGGGATAGCACTGAAGCTTTCTTT; CDR3: CASSYGDSTEAFF
J: TRBJ2-5; length: 15; D: -; size: -; V: TRBV5-1; DNA: TGCGCCAGCAGCCAGTTTTCACCCAACCAAGAGACCCAGTACTTC; CDR3: CASSQFSPNQETQYF
J: TRBJ2-1; length: 14; D: TRBD2; size: -; V: TRBV5-1; DNA: TGCGCCAGCAGCTTGGACGGGAGGCGCGATGAGCAGTTCTTC; CDR3: CASSLDGRRDEQFF
J: TRBJ2-4; length: 13; D: TRBD1; size: -; V: TRBV5-1; DNA: TGCGCCAGCAGCTCGGGACAGCGAGAGATTCAGTACTTC; CDR3: CASSSGQREIQYF
J: TRBJ2-7; length: 17; D: TRBD1; size: -; V: TRBV2; DNA: TGTGCCAGCAGTGGCAGTCTGGACAGGGGGGTTAGTCTCGAGCAGTACTTC; CDR3: CASSGSLDRGVSLEQYF
J: TRBJ2-7; length: 16; D: -; size: -; V: TRBV5-1; DNA: TGCGCCAGCAGCTTGGAGTCAGCTCCCCCCTCCTACGAGCAGTACTTC; CDR3: CASSLESAPPSYEQYF
J: TRBJ1-1; length: 14; D: -; size: -; V: TRBV5-1; DNA: TGCGCCAGCAGGTTTACCTTAGGGGGCACTGAAGCTTTCTTT; CDR3: CASRFTLGGTEAFF
J: TRBJ1-1; length: 12; D: -; size: -; V: TRBV7-9; DNA: TGTGCCAGCAGCTTATTGGGGACTGAAGCTTTCTTT; CDR3: CASSLLGTEAFF
J: TRBJ2-2; length: 19; D: TRBD2; size: -; V: TRBV6-1; DNA: TGTGCCAGCAGTGAACCGTTGGCGGGGGGGCCTCGTGGCACCGGGGAGCTGTTTTTT; CDR3: CASSEPLAGGPRGTGELFF
J: TRBJ1-2; length: 15; D: -; size: -; V: TRBV10-3; DNA: TGTGCCATCAGTGAGCAAGTGGGGGGTTCTTATGGCTACACCTTC; CDR3: CAISEQVGGSYGYTF
J: TRBJ2-7; length: 15; D: -; size: -; V: TRBV27; DNA: TGTGCCAGCAGGTGGGGGGCGGTCGTTGGTTACGAGCAGTACTTC; CDR3: CASRWGAVVGYEQYF
J: TRBJ2-1; length: 18; D: -; size: few; V: TRBV7-9; DNA: TGTGCCAGCAGCTCTAGCGAGAGTGCGGGGGCCACCTACAATGAGCAGTTCTTC; CDR3: CASSSSESAGATYNEQFF
J: TRBJ2-1; length: 16; D: TRBD2; size: -; V: TRBV4-1; DNA: TGCGCCAGCAGCAGAGGACGAGCGGGGGGAAAAGGTGAGCAGTTCTTC; CDR3: CASSRGRAGGKGEQFF
J: TRBJ2-3; length: 17; D: TRBD1; size: -; V: TRBV12-5; DNA: TGTGCTAGTGGGAGGAACACCGGACAGGGGGCGACGGATACGCAGTATTTT; CDR3: CASGRNTGQGATDTQYF
J: TRBJ2-3; length: 14; D: TRBD2; size: -; V: TRBV4-1; DNA: TGCGCCAGCAGCCAACCAGGGAGCGGGGGCGCCCCGTATTTT; CDR3: CASSQPGSGGAPYF
J: TRBJ2-1; length: 15; D: TRBD2; size: -; V: TRBV6-5; DNA: TGTGCCAGCCGAACCGGGGGGGTAGAATCGGTGGAGCAGTTCTTC; CDR3: CASRTGGVESVEQFF
J: TRBJ2-7; length: 14; D: -; size: -; V: TRBV11-2; DNA: TGTGCCAGCAGCCCCTGGGACTTGACCTACGAGCAGTACTTC; CDR3: CASSPWDLTYEQYF
J: TRBJ1-5; length: 16; D: -; size: -; V: TRBV15; DNA: TGTGCCACCAGCAGAGATAGCGGCGCCCGCAGGCAGCCCCAGCATTTT; CDR3: CATSRDSGARRQPQHF
J: TRBJ2-1; length: 13; D: -; size: -; V: TRBV2; DNA: TGTGCCAGCAGTGAGGGGGACACAATTGAGCAGTTCTTC; CDR3: CASSEGDTIEQFF
J: TRBJ2-1; length: 15; D: TRBD2; size: -; V: TRBV2; DNA: TGTGCCAGCGTAGGACTAGCGGGAGGTGTCAATGAGCAGTTCTTC; CDR3: CASVGLAGGVNEQFF
J: TRBJ1-1; length: 14; D: TRBD1; size: once; V: TRBV4-3; DNA: TGCGCCAGCAGCCAAGATCCGACAGGGACTGAAGCTTTCTTT; CDR3: CASSQDPTGTEAFF
J: TRBJ2-1; length: 15; D: TRBD2; size: -; V: TRBV10-3; DNA: TGTGCCATCAGTGGGACTAGCGGGCAGGTCGATGAGCAGTTCTTC; CDR3: CAISGTSGQVDEQFF
J: TRBJ2-1; length: 14; D: -; size: -; V: TRBV14; DNA: TGTGCCAGCAGCCATCTCCTAGCCCCCAATGAGCAGTTCTTC; CDR3: CASSHLLAPNEQFF
J: TRBJ2-7; length: 13; D: TRBD1; size: -; V: TRBV10-3; DNA: TGTGCCATCAGTGAGGGACAGGGGTACGAGCAGTACTTC; CDR3: CAISEGQGYEQYF
J: TRBJ1-1; length: 15; D: -; size: -; V: TRBV5-1; DNA: TGCGCCAGCAGCACAACGAGTGCGGTGAACACTGAAGCTTTCTTT; CDR3: CASSTTSAVNTEAFF
J: TRBJ2-7; length: 10; D: -; size: -; V: TRBV21-1; DNA: TGTGCCAGCAGCAGAAAGGGGCAGTACTTC; CDR3: CASSRKGQYF
J: TRBJ2-1; length: 12; D: -; size: -; V: TRBV13; DNA: TGTGCCAGCTCCACCCGGGGAAATGAGCAGTTCTTC; CDR3: CASSTRGNEQFF
J: TRBJ2-7; length: 15; D: TRBD1; size: -; V: TRBV4-1; DNA: TGCGCCAGCAGCCAAACAGGGGTGAGGACCTACGAGCAGTACTTC; CDR3: CASSQTGVRTYEQYF
J: TRBJ2-7; length: 15; D: TRBD2; size: -; V: TRBV19; DNA: TGTGCCAGTAGTTCTAGCGGGGAAAGCTCCTACGAGCAGTACTTC; CDR3: CASSSSGESSYEQYF
J: TRBJ2-6; length: 16; D: TRBD2; size: -; V: TRBV4-3; DNA: TGCGCCAGCAGCCAAGTAGCGGGCTCTGGGGCCAACGTCCTGACTTTC; CDR3: CASSQVAGSGANVLTF
J: TRBJ2-6; length: 16; D: -; size: -; V: TRBV4-2; DNA: TGTGCCAGCAGCCAAGCGACAGCCTCTGGGGCCAACGTCCTGACTTTC; CDR3: CASSQATASGANVLTF
J: TRBJ2-3; length: 14; D: -; size: -; V: TRBV7-2; DNA: TGTGCCAGCAGCCGGGACTTCATTTCAGATACGCAGTATTTT; CDR3: CASSRDFISDTQYF
J: TRBJ1-5; length: 14; D: -; size: -; V: TRBV15; DNA: TGTGCCACCAGCAGAGGATCAGCAACTCAGCCCCAGCATTTT; CDR3: CATSRGSATQPQHF